This T cell receptor (beta chain) was identified in a study of cytomegalovirus exposure and HLA in healthy donors. Study findings and constraints: Within an earlier analysis, most TCR beta V segments proved productive either about 90% or about 30% of the time. Highest at DRB1 and lowest at HLA-C, TCR association rates differed among HLA loci in a later analysis.

13 Jbeta primers and 60 Vbeta primers were used for the PCR. Profiling relied on immunoSEQ multiplex PCR, and the TCRdb table lists in-frame clones only, not all of them. The sample holds 100,000 to 150,000 clones. The ends lost 10 bases at V and 3 bases at J; junction bases unmatched: 8. The germline CDR1 and CDR2 sequences are MNHEY and SMNVEV (reference sequence). The CDR3 consists of 14 residues. Note on this clone: Its antigen is still unknown.

V is TRBV27 and J is TRBJ2-7; 11 bases line up with TRBD2. The sequencing sample was made of PBMCs. The receptor was derived from a man aged 25 to 40 in good health and CMV-seronegative. The CDR3, as DNA: TGTGCCACGCGGGGGGGACTAGCGGACTACGAGCAGTACTTC. Amino acid sequence: CATRGGLADYEQYF.